A single sample is the source of the 2 T cell receptor beta chains below, sequenced in a study of blood T cells in healthy people across ages. A sample-barcoded 5' primer and a J-beta primer mix were used in a second PCR of roughly 6 to 11 cycles. TCRdb ran MiXCR on the 5' RACE reads and lists one entry per CDR3 protein. The data contain about 970,000 distinct CDR3 sequences, about 51% of them singletons. What was sequenced was blood. Receptors originate from an older woman in good health.

The CDR3 bases are TGCGCCAGCAGCTATGGGGAAGATAATTCACCCCTCCACTTT. It codes for CASSYGEDNSPLHF. The chain recombines TRBV5-1 with TRBJ1-6; D not certain. V lost 3 bases, J lost 5 bases, and 9 bases lay in between. From germline, CDR1 is SGHRS and CDR2 YFSETQ. CDR3 length: 14 amino acids.

This clonotype has a handful of counts. J is TRBJ2-7 and V is TRBV7-2; 10 nucleotides align to TRBD1. The CDR3 contains 14 residues. Looked up from germline, CDR1 is SGHTA and CDR2 is FQGNSA. V shed 7 bases, J shed 2 bases, and the junction held 5 bases outside the gene matches. The DNA of the CDR3 is TGTGCCAGCAATCCCGGGACAGGGGCCTACGAGCAGTACTTC. It specifies CASNPGTGAYEQYF.